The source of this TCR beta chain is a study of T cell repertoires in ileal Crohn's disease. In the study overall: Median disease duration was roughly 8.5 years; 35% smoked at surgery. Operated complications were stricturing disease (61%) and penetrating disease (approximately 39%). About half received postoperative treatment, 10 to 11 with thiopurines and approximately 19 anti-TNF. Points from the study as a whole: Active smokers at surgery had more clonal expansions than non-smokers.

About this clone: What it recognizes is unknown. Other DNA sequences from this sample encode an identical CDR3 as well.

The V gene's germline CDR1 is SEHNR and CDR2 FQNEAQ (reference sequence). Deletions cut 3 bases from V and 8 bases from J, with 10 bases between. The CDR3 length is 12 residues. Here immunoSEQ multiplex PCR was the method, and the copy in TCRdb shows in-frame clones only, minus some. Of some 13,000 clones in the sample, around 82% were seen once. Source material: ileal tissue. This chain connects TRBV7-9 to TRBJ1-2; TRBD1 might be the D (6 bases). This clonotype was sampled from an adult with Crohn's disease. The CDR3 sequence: CASSFNREGYTF. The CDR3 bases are TGTGCCAGCAGCTTCAACAGGGAGGGCTACACCTTC. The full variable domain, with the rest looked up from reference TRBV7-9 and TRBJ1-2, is DTGVSQNPRHKITKRGQNVTFRCDPISEHNRLYWYRQTLGQGPEFLTYFQNEAQLEKSRLLSDRFSAERPKGSFSTLEIQRTEQGDSAMYLCASSFNREGYTFGSGTRLTVV.